Shown below are 29 T cell receptor beta chains from a single sample sequenced in a study of Ad26.COV2.S vaccination and SARS-CoV-2 variants. The table came from immunoSEQ multiplex PCR; TCRdb's copy has only in-frame clones and leaves some out. The table has about 350,000 clones, about 90% seen once. The specimen comprised peripheral blood, sampled after recovery from COVID-19. The receptor set was obtained from a human donor who had recovered from COVID-19.

J is TRBJ2-3 and V is TRBV5-1; TRBD2 matches at 11 bases. Germline V gene lookup returns CDR1 SGHRS and CDR2 YFSETQ. CDR3 size: 17 residues. V trimming: 0 bases; J trimming: 1 base; junction bases outside the gene matches: 4. CDR3 in amino acids: CASSLAPSGGRTDTQYF. CDR3 bases: TGCGCCAGCAGCTTGGCGCCTAGCGGGGGGCGCACAGATACGCAGTATTTT.

This chain links TRBV5-4 with TRBJ2-1; 8 nucleotides agree with TRBD2. V gave up 1 base and J gave up 4 bases; unmatched junction bases: 4. The CDR3 contains 15 residues. The germline CDR1 and CDR2 sequences are SGHNT and YYREEE (reference sequence). Here the CDR3 reads CASSLRGGQYNEQFF. The CDR3 region has the DNA TGTGCCAGCAGCTTGCGGGGGGGCCAGTACAATGAGCAGTTCTTC.

This clone was found a few times. V usage is TRBV12-5 and J usage is TRBJ1-5; D might be TRBD1 (5 bases). The CDR3 length is 14 residues. V was trimmed by 1 base and J by 5 bases, leaving 9 bases between them. From germline, CDR1 is LGHNT and CDR2 FRNRAP. CDR3 loop: CASGLGQNHQPQHF. As DNA, the CDR3 is TGTGCTAGTGGTTTGGGACAGAATCATCAGCCCCAGCATTTT. The whole variable domain, remainder taken from reference TRBV12-5 and TRBJ1-5, is DARVTQTPRHKVTEMGQEVTMRCQPILGHNTVFWYRQTMMQGLELLAYFRNRAPLDDSGMPKDRFSAEMPDATLATLKIQPSEPRDSAVYFCASGLGQNHQPQHFGDGTRLSIL.

CDR3 sequence reads: CASSPLAGASTDTQYF. As DNA, the CDR3 is TGTGCCAGCAGCCCGCTAGCGGGGGCCAGCACAGATACGCAGTATTTT. V gene TRBV3-1 (or the pseudogene TRBV3-2) combines with J gene TRBJ2-3, with 10 bases that match TRBD2. The V gene's germline CDR1 is LGHDT and CDR2 YNNKEL (reference sequence). This CDR3 is 16 amino acids long. Losses at the gene ends were 4 bases for V and 0 bases for J; bases not matched to a gene: 4.

This chain uses TRBV27 with TRBJ2-3; 7 nucleotides agree with TRBD2. The V gene's germline CDR1 is MNHEY and CDR2 SMNVEV (reference sequence). The CDR3 spans 14 residues. The trim removed 2 bases at V and 1 base at J, leaving 0 bases unmatched. This CDR3 reads CASSLAGGTDTQYF. The CDR3 DNA follows: TGTGCCAGCAGTTTAGCGGGGGGCACAGATACGCAGTATTTT.

The V call is TRBV9, the J call TRBJ1-1; no definite D call. Per germline, CDR1 SGDLS and CDR2 YYNGEE. Trimming stripped 3 bases from V and 2 bases from J, with 17 bases between. The CDR3 has 16 amino acids. CDR3 loop: CASSGEHGTVNTEAFF. As DNA, the CDR3 is TGTGCCAGCAGCGGTGAGCACGGTACGGTAAACACTGAAGCTTTCTTT.

The chain links TRBV27 to TRBJ2-5; D possibly corresponds to TRBD2 (6 bases). The CDR3 extends over 16 amino acids. Germline V gene sequence: CDR1 MNHEY, CDR2 SMNVEV (reference sequence). The V gene lost 5 bases and the J gene lost 1 base, with 17 bases spanning the gap. DNA of the CDR3: TGTGCCAGCAGTCTGTACGGGGGAACCCGCCAAGAGACCCAGTACTTC. It codes for CASSLYGGTRQETQYF.

The sample holds one count of this clone. The genes are TRBV7-2 and TRBJ1-4; 8 bases match TRBD1. Per germline, CDR1 SGHTA and CDR2 FQGNSA. After removal of 7 bases from V and 5 bases from J, the junction contained 6 bases not matched to a gene. The CDR3 totals 14 residues. CDR3 in amino acids: CASTLTGENEKLFF. CDR3 coding DNA: TGTGCCAGCACCCTGACAGGGGAGAATGAAAAACTGTTTTTT.

This clone was seen once. The chain carries TRBV18 and TRBJ2-5; a possible D gene is TRBD2 (5 bases). CDR1 and CDR2 (germline): KGHSH, LQKENI. CDR3 size: 13 residues. The V end was cut by 3 bases, the J end by 6 bases, with 11 bases between. The CDR3 sequence: CASSPLDGKTQYF. CDR3 sequence (DNA): TGTGCCAGCTCACCCTTGGACGGGAAGACCCAGTACTTC.

The chain joins TRBV10-3 to TRBJ2-2; 8 nucleotides align to TRBD2. CDR3 length equals 13 residues. Losses at the gene ends were 11 bases for V and 3 bases for J; bases not matched to a gene: 5. Germline assignment: CDR1 ENHRY and CDR2 SYGVKD. CDR3 loop: CAPGGGHTGELFF. The CDR3 region has the DNA TGTGCCCCCGGCGGGGGGCACACCGGGGAGCTGTTTTTT.

The genes are TRBV2 and TRBJ1-5; TRBD1 agrees at 7 bases. The CDR3 is 19 residues long. Germline V gene sequence: CDR1 SNHLY, CDR2 FYNNEI. V lost 6 bases and J lost 3; bases outside the gene matches: 20. The CDR3: CASRTHPATGADLNQPQHF. In DNA, the CDR3 is TGTGCCAGCAGAACCCATCCCGCCACAGGGGCGGACCTCAATCAGCCCCAGCATTTT.

The V and J genes are TRBV10-3 and TRBJ2-7, with unresolved D. The ends were cut back, 0 bases at V and 7 bases at J, with 4 bases in the middle. The CDR3 has 11 residues. Germline V gene data show CDR1 as ENHRY and CDR2 as SYGVKD. The CDR3 sequence: CAISESSEQYF. The CDR3, as DNA: TGTGCCATCAGTGAGTCGAGTGAGCAGTACTTC.

V and J are TRBV12-5 and TRBJ2-7; TRBD2 matches 8 bases. The CDR3 extends over 13 amino acids. Germline assignment: CDR1 LGHNT and CDR2 FRNRAP. Losses at the gene ends were 1 base for V and 7 bases for J; bases not matched to a gene: 3. The CDR3 loop reads CASGLGGGLEQYF. The CDR3 DNA is TGTGCTAGTGGTTTGGGCGGGGGGTTAGAGCAGTACTTC.

This chain links TRBV29-1 with TRBJ1-1, with D possibly matching TRBD1 (6 bases). Between the trimmed V and J ends, which lost 4 bases and 4 bases, there was a span of 13 bases. The germline gives CDR1 SQVTM, CDR2 ANQGSEA. The CDR3 runs to 13 residues. CDR3 region: CSVGGPGATEAFF. The CDR3 DNA sequence: TGCAGCGTTGGGGGGCCCGGGGCCACTGAAGCTTTCTTT.

The J gene is TRBJ2-7, the V gene TRBV7-2; TRBD1 might be the D (5 bases). Per the germline V gene, CDR1 is SGHTA and CDR2 is FQGNSA. CDR3 length: 14 amino acids. The V and J ends lost 1 base and 0 bases respectively, with 7 bases between them. The CDR3 DNA follows: TGTGCCAGCAGCTTAGGACAGTACTCCTACGAGCAGTACTTC. Its translation is CASSLGQYSYEQYF.

This chain connects TRBV6-1 to TRBJ2-2, with 10 bases matching TRBD1. The CDR3 extends over 17 amino acids. V lost 0 bases to trimming and J lost 6 bases; unmatched junction nucleotides: 7. In germline, CDR1 is MNHNS, CDR2 SASEGT. CDR3 residues: CASSEAAPGQGSGELFF. In DNA, the CDR3 is TGTGCCAGCAGTGAAGCCGCTCCGGGACAGGGGTCCGGGGAGCTGTTTTTT.

The chain links TRBV7-8 to TRBJ1-1, with D maybe TRBD1 (6 bases). The CDR3 has 14 residues. CDR1 and CDR2 (germline): SGHVS, FQNEAQ. Trimming pared 1 base from V and 5 bases from J, leaving 11 bases between. CDR3: CASSLDRARTEAFF. CDR3 nucleotide sequence: TGTGCCAGCAGCTTAGACAGGGCAAGAACTGAAGCTTTCTTT.

J is TRBJ2-5 and V is TRBV19; D possibly uses TRBD1 or TRBD2 (5 bases each). Germline CDR1 and CDR2: LNHDA and SQIVND (reference sequence). Trimming cost V 6 bases and J 2 bases, with 16 bases left between them. The CDR3 runs to 15 residues. The CDR3 reads CASRWGGSLQETQYF. The DNA of the CDR3 is TGTGCCAGTAGATGGGGCGGGTCCTTACAAGAGACCCAGTACTTC.

The chain has TRBV5-6 and TRBJ2-7; TRBD1 is a possible D gene (6 bases). CDR3 length equals 19 residues. Trimming removed 1 base from V and 4 bases from J, with 27 bases in between. Germline V lookup: CDR1 SGHDT, CDR2 YYEEEE. The CDR3 nucleotides read TGTGCCAGCAGCTTGACGGGCGTGGCACGGACAGAAAGTTTTTACGAGCAGTACTTC. Its translation: CASSLTGVARTESFYEQYF.

This sequence joins TRBV5-1 and TRBJ1-4, with D unresolved. Between the trimmed V and J ends, which lost 4 bases and 0 bases, there was a span of 7 bases. This CDR3 spans 14 amino acids. Germline CDR1 is SGHRS and CDR2 is YFSETQ. This CDR3 is CASSTASTNEKLFF. The CDR3 DNA reads TGCGCCAGCAGCACGGCCTCAACTAATGAAAAACTGTTTTTT.

The chain uses TRBV18 and TRBJ2-1, with D perhaps being TRBD1 or TRBD2 (6 bases each). Germline loops: CDR1 KGHSH, CDR2 LQKENI. This CDR3 comprises 15 residues. V lost 3 bases and J lost 4, with 13 bases in between. CDR3 loop: CASSPIRGQYNEQFF. DNA of the CDR3: TGTGCCAGCTCACCCATCCGGGGGCAATACAATGAGCAGTTCTTC.

This clone was seen only once. The chain has TRBV18 and TRBJ2-1; the D is unclear. V lost 3 bases, J lost 8 bases, and 14 bases lay in between. The CDR3 totals 14 residues. CDR1 KGHSH and CDR2 LQKENI come from the germline V gene. In nucleotides, the CDR3 is TGTGCCAGCTCACCCCGTTCGGGTGCGGATGAGCAGTTCTTC. Encoded protein: CASSPRSGADEQFF. Based on the CDR3 plus reference TRBV18 and TRBJ2-1, the full variable domain is NAGVMQNPRHLVRRRGQEARLRCSPMKGHSHVYWYRQLPEEGLKFMVYLQKENIIDESGMPKERFSAEFPKEGPSILRIQQVVRGDSAAYFCASSPRSGADEQFFGPGTRLTVL.

This clone appeared a single time. The V and J genes are TRBV5-1 and TRBJ2-7, with 12 bases lining up with TRBD2. Germline V gene data show CDR1 as SGHRS and CDR2 as YFSETQ. The CDR3 runs to 14 residues. V shed 9 bases, J shed 2 bases, and the junction held 6 bases outside the gene matches. The CDR3 region is CATARTSGAYEQYF. The CDR3 bases are TGCGCCACCGCTCGGACTAGCGGGGCCTACGAGCAGTACTTC.

Notes on this clone: Other DNA sequences in the same sample also yield this CDR3. The genes are TRBV5-6 and TRBJ2-7; D is uncertain. From germline, CDR1 is SGHDT and CDR2 YYEEEE. Trimming shortened V by 0 bases and J by 1 base, and 8 bases separated the two germline ends. The CDR3 loop spans 14 amino acids. The chain's CDR3 is CASSLGVSSYEQYF. CDR3 nucleotides: TGTGCCAGCAGCTTGGGTGTCAGTTCCTACGAGCAGTACTTC.

The chain couples TRBV7-8 to TRBJ1-4; the match to TRBD1 covers 7 bases. This CDR3 contains 13 residues. The V and J ends lost 5 bases and 6 bases, in that order; junction bases with no gene match: 3. CDR1 and CDR2 (germline): SGHVS, FQNEAQ. The CDR3 DNA reads as TGTGCCAGCAGCCCAGGGACAGATGAAAAACTGTTTTTT. Protein product: CASSPGTDEKLFF.

The chain combines TRBV21-1 with TRBJ2-7; no check of the table's D call, TRBD2, against the DNA was made. TRBV21-1 is noted as a pseudogene. CDR3 length: 14 amino acids. The CDR3 loop is CANTSGGAGYEQYF. CDR3 DNA: TGTGCCAACACTAGCGGGGGGGCTGGCTACGAGCAGTACTTC.

The gene calls are TRBV27 and TRBJ1-2; no clear D gene. The CDR3 consists of 14 residues. Trimming cost V 4 bases and J 8 bases, with 17 bases left between them. The germline V gene encodes CDR1 MNHEY and CDR2 SMNVEV (reference sequence). The CDR3, as DNA: TGTGCCAGCAGTTCTACGGGAAGGGCTGGGGGCTACACCTTC. It yields the protein CASSSTGRAGGYTF.

This clone was seen once. This rearrangement joins TRBV6-5 to TRBJ2-4; TRBD1 matches 8 bases. CDR3 length: 15 residues. V was clipped by 7 bases and J by 7 bases; unmatched bases: 12. Germline lookup yields CDR1 MNHEY and CDR2 SVGAGI. The CDR3 reads CASTKRTGWENIQYF. CDR3 bases: TGTGCCAGCACAAAACGGACAGGGTGGGAGAACATTCAGTACTTC.

The gene calls are TRBV23-1 and TRBJ1-2; D not resolved. TRBV23-1 is labeled an ORF, and its function is uncertain. The V gene lost 7 bases and the J gene lost 7 bases, with 19 bases spanning the gap. This CDR3 has 14 amino acids. Written as DNA, the CDR3 is TGCGCCAGCAACCAGTACGGGAAGGGTGGTGGCTACACCTTC. This sequence encodes CASNQYGKGGGYTF.